This TCR beta chain was sequenced for a study of T cell responses to AZD1222 COVID-19 vaccine. Findings and limits, study-wide: Regions left unmutated in variants are reportedly the target of nearly half of spike-specific TCRs.

Germline V gene sequence: CDR1 MNHEY, CDR2 SVGAGI. J lost 1 base, V lost 4 bases, and 3 bases had no gene match. This CDR3 has 14 residues. Data came from immunoSEQ multiplex PCR; TCRdb stores just in-frame clones and leaves some out. The sample records about 140,000 clones, 92% being singletons. For this clone: The antigen is not known.

Here the sequenced sample was peripheral blood, taken 28 days after the second AZD1222 dose. This sequence originates from an adult who received the AZD1222 COVID-19 vaccine. The gene calls are TRBV6-5 and TRBJ2-7; 8 bases fit TRBD1. CDR3 region: CASSFDRGSYEQYF. The CDR3 DNA sequence: TGTGCCAGCAGTTTTGACAGGGGTTCCTACGAGCAGTACTTC.